This T cell receptor beta chain emerged from a study of radiation and T cells in renal cell carcinoma. Time point reported: blood 4 weeks post-SBRT, at nephrectomy. Treatment of the sample: 15 Gy SBRT to primary tumor, nephrectomy 4 weeks later. Produced via immunoSEQ multiplex PCR; TCRdb's table is partial and in-frame only. Of more than 60,000 clones in the sample, approximately 87% were seen once. Trimming cost V 3 bases and J 3 bases, with 12 bases left between them. CDR3 length: 14 residues. Germline assignment: CDR1 SGHNT and CDR2 YENEEA. This TCR came from an older woman with renal cell carcinoma. The chain carries TRBV11-3 and TRBJ2-7; D unresolved. The material was blood, obtained from a patient whose treatment included radiotherapy and nephrectomy. As DNA, the CDR3 is TGTGCCAGCAGCTTTTCCTCCGGATTCTACGAGCAGTACTTC. Translation: CASSFSSGFYEQYF.